This is a list of T cell receptor beta chains from one sample in a study of vaccination and CD4 T cells after COVID-19. MiXCR, run by TCRdb on the PCR reads, gives a single entry per CDR3 protein. This sample has fewer than 20,000 distinct CDR3 sequences, with 65% to 80% found just once. Their antigens are not known. The sequencing input was CD4+ T cells from blood, cultured in vitro. These receptor sequences come from a human donor who had recovered from COVID-19. The CDR3 runs from the conserved cysteine through the conserved F or W. Each record gives: D gene, J gene, clone size, V gene, CDR3 length, CDR3 protein, CDR3 DNA. D genes are given only for firm matches. Clone size appears in some rows only: once, few, many, or a class for an expanded clone.

.	TRBJ2-7	.	TRBV19	16	CASSIGGTSIPYEQYF	TGTGCCAGTAGTATAGGCGGAACATCCATTCCCTACGAGCAGTACTTC
.	TRBJ2-3	.	TRBV6-1	14	CASSTPTGPDTQYF	TGTGCCAGCAGTACACCCACAGGTCCAGATACGCAGTATTTT
TRBD1	TRBJ1-4	.	TRBV7-9	15	CASSLGTVQNEKLFF	TGTGCCAGCAGCCTGGGGACAGTACAGAATGAAAAACTGTTTTTT
.	TRBJ1-1	.	TRBV20-1	12	CSAPSGPTEAFF	TGCAGTGCCCCAAGTGGTCCCACTGAAGCTTTCTTT
TRBD1	TRBJ1-5	.	TRBV18	13	CASSPTGNQPQHF	TGTGCCAGCTCACCGACAGGGAATCAGCCCCAGCATTTT
TRBD1	TRBJ2-7	.	TRBV6-2/TRBV6-3	14	CASSYVTGPYEQYF	TGTGCCAGCAGTTACGTGACAGGGCCCTACGAGCAGTACTTC
TRBD2	TRBJ2-3	.	TRBV7-8	16	CASSPWTSGSTDTQYF	TGTGCCAGCAGCCCGTGGACTAGCGGGAGCACAGATACGCAGTATTTT
TRBD2	TRBJ2-3	.	TRBV15	19	CATSRQTTTLAGAADTQYF	TGTGCCACCAGCCGACAGACGACAACACTAGCGGGAGCTGCAGATACGCAGTATTTT
.	TRBJ2-2	.	TRBV7-2	12	CASSRDTGELFF	TGTGCCAGCAGCAGGGACACCGGGGAGCTGTTTTTT
.	TRBJ1-1	.	TRBV7-2	15	CASSLAFGLNTEAFF	TGTGCCAGCAGCTTAGCTTTCGGTCTCAACACTGAAGCTTTCTTT
.	TRBJ1-2	.	TRBV15	15	CATSRDSESRDGYTF	TGTGCCACCAGCAGAGATTCGGAAAGTCGCGATGGCTACACCTTC
TRBD1	TRBJ2-2	.	TRBV20-1	17	CSARVRQGIGRTGELFF	TGCAGTGCTAGAGTGCGACAGGGGATCGGGAGAACCGGGGAGCTGTTTTTT
.	TRBJ2-5	.	TRBV7-2	13	CASSSSIQATQYF	TGTGCCAGCAGCTCCTCTATCCAGGCGACCCAGTACTTC
TRBD2	TRBJ2-7	.	TRBV6-2/TRBV6-3	14	CASSYRGLGNEQYF	TGTGCCAGCAGTTATAGGGGACTAGGGAACGAGCAGTACTTC
.	TRBJ2-1	.	TRBV15	16	CATSQPGTPTYNEQFF	TGTGCCACCAGCCAGCCTGGGACCCCCACCTACAATGAGCAGTTCTTC
TRBD1	TRBJ1-6	few	TRBV6-1	14	CASSGTGRGSPLHF	TGTGCCAGCAGTGGGACAGGGAGAGGTTCACCCCTCCACTTT
.	TRBJ1-2	.	TRBV5-4	16	CASRPFGRGRDYGYTF	TGTGCCAGCAGACCTTTTGGGAGGGGCAGAGACTATGGCTACACCTTC
.	TRBJ1-5	few	TRBV20-1	12	CSARDTEGPQHF	TGCAGTGCTAGAGATACAGAAGGGCCCCAGCATTTT
.	TRBJ1-2	few	TRBV21-1	15	CASSNPGPQGYGYTF	TGTGCCAGCAGCAACCCGGGACCCCAAGGATATGGCTACACCTTC
.	TRBJ1-5	once	TRBV7-9	12	CASAVGDQPQHF	TGTGCCAGCGCCGTGGGGGATCAGCCCCAGCATTTT
.	TRBJ2-7	.	TRBV20-1	14	CSAIWVGGTYEQYF	TGCAGTGCGATATGGGTTGGGGGGACCTACGAGCAGTACTTC
.	TRBJ1-5	.	TRBV6-2/TRBV6-3	15	CASRPDRIRNQPQHF	TGTGCCAGCAGACCCGACAGGATTCGCAATCAGCCCCAGCATTTT
.	TRBJ2-2	few	TRBV20-1	15	CSARGGPSITGELFF	TGCAGTGCTAGAGGGGGCCCCAGTATAACCGGGGAGCTGTTTTTT
.	TRBJ1-6	.	TRBV20-1	14	CSARGTRNNSPLHF	TGCAGTGCTAGAGGGACACGGAATAATTCACCCCTCCACTTT
TRBD1	TRBJ1-2	few	TRBV20-1	13	CSARQGANYGYTF	TGCAGTGCACGACAGGGAGCTAACTATGGCTACACCTTC
.	TRBJ2-5	.	TRBV7-8	14	CASSPRRIPETQYF	TGTGCCAGCAGCCCCCGACGGATACCAGAGACCCAGTACTTC
TRBD1	TRBJ1-5	.	TRBV18	21	CASRPTLGTGDSGYSNQPQHF	TGTGCCAGCCGCCCAACCCTAGGGACAGGGGATTCCGGTTATAGCAATCAGCCCCAGCATTTT
TRBD2	TRBJ2-1	.	TRBV7-2	18	CASSASLLAGVAYNEQFF	TGTGCCAGCAGCGCGAGCCTACTAGCGGGAGTGGCCTACAATGAGCAGTTCTTC
.	TRBJ2-7	few	TRBV11-2	16	CASSLAREQDYYEQYF	TGTGCCAGCAGCTTAGCTAGGGAACAGGATTACTACGAGCAGTACTTC
.	TRBJ1-2	few	TRBV7-6	15	CASSTRSTPGNGYTF	TGTGCCAGCAGCACCCGTTCAACCCCGGGGAATGGCTACACCTTC
.	TRBJ1-6	.	TRBV6-1	19	CASSDGGRGYRSDNSPLHF	TGTGCCAGCAGTGATGGGGGAAGGGGTTACCGATCCGATAATTCACCCCTCCACTTT
TRBD1	TRBJ2-5	.	TRBV7-2	15	CASSFLGTVQETQYF	TGTGCCAGCAGCTTCCTTGGGACAGTACAAGAGACCCAGTACTTC
TRBD1	TRBJ1-2	.	TRBV19	13	CASADRGRYGYTF	TGTGCCAGCGCGGACAGGGGGAGGTATGGCTACACCTTC
TRBD2	TRBJ2-1	.	TRBV6-1	16	CASSPTGTSGRVEQFF	TGTGCCAGCAGTCCTACTGGGACTAGCGGGAGGGTTGAGCAGTTCTTC
TRBD1	TRBJ2-7	.	TRBV28	15	CASSLQGALNYEQYF	TGTGCCAGCAGTCTACAGGGGGCCTTGAACTACGAGCAGTACTTC
.	TRBJ1-1	.	TRBV7-2	12	CASSSYRTEAFF	TGTGCCAGCAGCTCGTATCGAACTGAAGCTTTCTTT
.	TRBJ1-1	.	TRBV7-2	14	CASSYTGTNTEAFF	TGCGCCAGCAGCTACACAGGGACCAACACTGAAGCTTTCTTT